A selection of T cell receptor beta chains follows, all from one sample in a study of early T cells in non-severe SARS-CoV-2 infection. In TCRdb, the 5' RACE reads were re-called with MiXCR into one record per CDR3 protein. The repertoire consists of roughly 64,000 distinct CDR3 sequences, with around 11% occurring once and the leading ten covering 2.5% to 3.5%. The sequencing used whole blood, collected at baseline. These receptor sequences come from an adult who was a healthcare worker with PCR-confirmed SARS-CoV-2 infection or an uninfected control (not recorded which). Both conserved end residues are part of each CDR3. Clone size is shown for a subset of rows, as once, few, many or a class of expanded clone.

NA	TRBV7-9	TRBJ1-5	CASSEGTSNQPQHF
many	TRBV20-1	TRBJ1-1	CSARGAGGGAFF
few	TRBV11-2	TRBJ2-5	CASSNGTPYQETQYF
few	TRBV10-1	TRBJ1-4	CASSGPGTGGSEKLFF
many	TRBV2	TRBJ2-1	CASSGTRLAGGNEQFF
many	TRBV6-6	TRBJ1-5	CASSFSNQPQHF
many	TRBV15	TRBJ2-5	CATSRDSSRETQYF
NA	TRBV5-1	TRBJ2-6	CASKGTSGANVLTF
many	TRBV6-5	TRBJ1-1	CASTPPPGTSNTEAFF
NA	TRBV7-2	TRBJ2-7	CASSLLTSGGFRFYEQYF
few	TRBV12-5	TRBJ2-5	CASGLRDRASETQYF
few	TRBV6-4	TRBJ2-1	CASSAGTGNNEQFF
few	TRBV3-1	TRBJ1-2	CASSQQGSPYGYTF
NA	TRBV4-2	TRBJ2-7	CASSQAPGQYEQYF
NA	TRBV4-3	TRBJ2-3	CASSQESSPGDTQYF
NA	TRBV27	TRBJ1-4	CASSLFRGIGEKLFF
few	TRBV20-1	TRBJ1-1	CSTQGATEAFF
NA	TRBV18	TRBJ1-2	CASSPGQAQYYGYTF
NA	TRBV12-5	TRBJ2-7	CASGFSGSGEQYF
few	TRBV20-1	TRBJ1-5	CSAKQGDQPQHF
few	TRBV20-1	TRBJ1-2	CSASSAPGPLNYGYTF
NA	TRBV12-5	TRBJ1-1	CASGLVGQYTEAFF
many	TRBV19	TRBJ1-4	CASSIVLQGRNEKLFF
NA	TRBV20-1	TRBJ2-4	CSARDQGSGSDIQYF
NA	TRBV19	TRBJ2-2	CASTPWTHTGELFF
many	TRBV5-5	TRBJ1-4	CASSLEAGRYEKLFF
many	TRBV7-9	TRBJ2-7	CASSTGTGVAYEQYF
medium-sized	TRBV11-2	TRBJ2-7	CASSLTRNEQYF
few	TRBV5-4	TRBJ1-3	CASSPGVSSGNTIYF
few	TRBV3-1	TRBJ2-3	CASSTGTSGSQYTDTQYF
NA	TRBV5-5	TRBJ2-1	CASSFDLVLNLYNEQFF
many	TRBV7-2	TRBJ1-5	CASSLTPGLQPQHF
NA	TRBV5-1	TRBJ2-7	CASGPTPYEQYF
NA	TRBV12-3/TRBV12-4	TRBJ1-6	CASTNRGHLHF
NA	TRBV4-1	TRBJ1-3	CASSARWGTGNTIYF
many	TRBV5-1	TRBJ2-1	CASSLGSSKSYNEQFF
few	TRBV29-1	TRBJ1-1	CSGQGGDTEAFF